These T cell receptor beta chains were read from a single sample in a study of OX40 agonist ivuxolimab in advanced cancers. Some clones are missing from TCRdb's copy, which holds only in-frame ones; the method was immunoSEQ multiplex PCR. The sample records under 85,000 clones, 85% being singletons. This sample comprised CD4+ or CD8+ T cells sorted from blood, obtained in a trial of the OX40 agonist ivuxolimab. The receptors originated from an adult with an advanced solid tumor such as melanoma, head and neck, liver or kidney cancer. CDR3s include the opening cysteine and the closing phenylalanine or tryptophan. A D gene is named only where the DNA matches it firmly. Only part of the rows carry a size: once, few, many, or a class if the clone is expanded.

TRBJ2-5 | - | - | TRBV6-5 | CASSSGDQETQYF | TGTGCCAGCAGTTCCGGGGACCAAGAGACCCAGTACTTC
TRBJ2-1 | - | - | TRBV5-1 | CASSLAPISNNEQFF | TGCGCCAGCAGCTTAGCGCCGATAAGTAACAATGAGCAGTTCTTC
TRBJ2-7 | - | - | TRBV11-2 | CASSLGPGTNYEQYF | TGTGCCAGCAGCTTAGGTCCAGGGACCAACTACGAGCAGTACTTC
TRBJ2-5 | TRBD1 | once | TRBV5-4 | CATTAPTGGRETQYF | TGTGCCACCACAGCCCCCACAGGGGGCCGAGAGACCCAGTACTTC
TRBJ1-1 | - | once | TRBV5-1 | CATSSGAFF | TGCGCCACCTCGTCGGGGGCTTTCTTT
TRBJ2-7 | - | - | TRBV5-5 | CASSLGTGSGVYEQYF | TGTGCCAGCAGCTTGGGTACAGGGAGCGGGGTCTACGAGCAGTACTTC
TRBJ2-5 | - | - | TRBV5-1 | CASSLLRTQETQYF | TGCGCCAGCAGCTTGCTCCGGACCCAAGAGACCCAGTACTTC
TRBJ1-1 | - | - | TRBV5-1 | CASSLYGWGYVNTEAFF | TGCGCCAGCAGCTTGTATGGATGGGGCTATGTTAACACTGAAGCTTTCTTT
TRBJ1-2 | - | - | TRBV27 | CASSYGINYGYTF | TGTGCCAGCAGTTATGGTATTAACTATGGCTACACCTTC
TRBJ2-1 | TRBD2 | - | TRBV10-3 | CATRVTSGGGSYNEQFF | TGTGCCACTCGGGTGACTAGCGGGGGGGGCTCCTACAATGAGCAGTTCTTC
TRBJ1-2 | TRBD1 | - | TRBV4-2 | CASSQDGTDGYGYTF | TGTGCCAGCAGCCAAGATGGGACAGATGGCTATGGCTACACCTTC
TRBJ2-7 | - | - | TRBV13 | CASSAQGRTSYEQYF | TGTGCCAGCAGCGCACAGGGCAGAACCTCCTACGAGCAGTACTTC
TRBJ2-1 | - | - | TRBV5-1 | CASSLADGGHNEQFF | TGCGCCAGCAGCTTGGCGGACGGCGGGCACAATGAGCAGTTCTTC
TRBJ2-7 | - | - | TRBV7-2 | CASSRELQAPYEQYF | TGTGCCAGCAGCCGAGAACTCCAGGCGCCTTACGAGCAGTACTTC
TRBJ2-6 | - | - | TRBV2 | CASKGSGANVLTF | TGTGCCAGCAAAGGCTCTGGGGCCAACGTCCTGACTTTC
TRBJ1-2 | TRBD1 | - | TRBV4-1 | CASSSGQGGNYGYTF | TGCGCCAGCAGTAGCGGACAGGGGGGTAACTATGGCTACACCTTC
TRBJ2-1 | - | - | TRBV4-3 | CASSQETRLYNEQFF | TGCGCCAGCAGCCAAGAAACTAGATTATACAATGAGCAGTTCTTC
TRBJ2-1 | - | - | TRBV6-4 | CASSRTETGLYNEQFF | TGTGCCAGCAGTCGGACGGAAACCGGGCTATACAATGAGCAGTTCTTC
TRBJ2-3 | TRBD2 | - | TRBV18 | CASSPPLTSQADTQYF | TGTGCCAGCTCACCACCGTTGACTAGCCAGGCGGATACGCAGTATTTT
TRBJ1-4 | - | - | TRBV5-5 | CASSSGRDNEKLFF | TGTGCCAGCAGCTCGGGACGGGATAATGAAAAACTGTTTTTT
TRBJ2-3 | TRBD2 | - | TRBV7-2 | CASSFSGGSTDTQYF | TGTGCCAGCAGCTTTAGCGGGGGGAGCACAGATACGCAGTATTTT
TRBJ2-7 | - | - | TRBV15 | CATSREGQSYEQYF | TGTGCCACCAGCAGAGAGGGACAATCCTACGAGCAGTACTTC
TRBJ1-1 | - | - | TRBV5-1 | CASSFQGAEAFF | TGCGCCAGCAGCTTCCAGGGTGCTGAAGCTTTCTTT
TRBJ2-3 | - | - | TRBV6-4 | CASSDYGGGTDTQYF | TGTGCCAGCAGTGACTACGGCGGGGGCACAGATACGCAGTATTTT
TRBJ1-2 | TRBD1 | - | TRBV5-1 | CASSLAMTGSSSYTF | TGCGCCAGCAGCTTGGCCATGACAGGGTCGAGTAGCTACACCTTC
TRBJ1-2 | TRBD1 | - | TRBV5-4 | CASSLGQGSIFVGYTF | TGTGCCAGCAGCTTGGGACAGGGATCAATATTCGTAGGCTACACCTTC
TRBJ2-5 | TRBD2 | - | TRBV5-6 | CASSPGIAGGEETQYF | TGTGCCAGCAGCCCTGGAATAGCGGGGGGAGAAGAGACCCAGTACTTC
TRBJ1-2 | TRBD1 | - | TRBV18 | CASSPTTGVGYTF | TGTGCCAGCTCACCAACGACAGGGGTCGGCTACACCTTC
TRBJ2-3 | - | - | TRBV18 | CASSPPSRWNGDTQYF | TGTGCCAGCTCACCACCGTCCCGATGGAATGGAGATACGCAGTATTTT
TRBJ1-5 | TRBD1 | - | TRBV7-2 | CASSLTGIGQPQHF | TGTGCCAGCAGCTTGACAGGGATTGGGCAGCCCCAGCATTTT
TRBJ1-1 | - | - | TRBV19 | CASRGAGNTEAFF | TGTGCCAGTAGGGGGGCCGGAAACACTGAAGCTTTCTTT
TRBJ1-6 | - | few | TRBV11-2 | CASSFGRGYNSPLHF | TGTGCCAGCAGCTTTGGACGCGGTTATAATTCACCCCTCCACTTT
TRBJ2-5 | TRBD2 | - | TRBV7-9 | CASSLERGTRKETQYF | TGTGCCAGCAGCTTGGAGCGGGGGACCCGGAAAGAGACCCAGTACTTC
TRBJ2-2 | - | - | TRBV7-3 | CASSSFGQGSTGELFF | TGTGCCAGCAGCTCTTTCGGTCAGGGGTCCACCGGGGAGCTGTTTTTT
TRBJ1-1 | TRBD1 | - | TRBV7-2 | CASSLVGGTGATEAFF | TGTGCCAGCAGCTTAGTAGGGGGGACAGGTGCCACTGAAGCTTTCTTT
TRBJ2-1 | TRBD1 | - | TRBV7-3 | CASSSGQGGEQFF | TGTGCCAGCAGCTCTGGACAGGGTGGGGAGCAGTTCTTC
TRBJ1-3 | TRBD1 | - | TRBV9 | CASSLRPTGVGNTIYF | TGTGCCAGCAGCCTACGTCCGACAGGGGTCGGAAACACCATATATTTT
TRBJ2-3 | TRBD2 | - | TRBV7-9 | CASSPSGGPSTDTQYF | TGTGCCAGCAGCCCTAGCGGGGGCCCTAGCACAGATACGCAGTATTTT
TRBJ1-4 | - | - | TRBV4-3 | CASSQNQGATNEKLFF | TGCGCCAGCAGCCAAAATCAGGGAGCAACTAATGAAAAACTGTTTTTT
TRBJ2-7 | - | - | TRBV5-1 | CASSSFLGGAEQYF | TGCGCCAGCAGCTCATTTCTGGGGGGGGCCGAGCAGTACTTC
TRBJ2-6 | TRBD2 | few | TRBV7-2 | CASSPRVAGTTGANVLTF | TGTGCCAGCAGCCCGCGGGTGGCAGGGACTACGGGGGCCAACGTCCTGACTTTC
TRBJ2-4 | TRBD1 | - | TRBV4-3 | CASSQLTTGGKIIQYF | TGCGCCAGCAGCCAACTAACGACAGGGGGGAAAATCATTCAGTACTTC
TRBJ2-2 | TRBD1 | - | TRBV7-9 | CASSRRQGWSGELFF | TGTGCCAGCAGCCGACGACAGGGTTGGTCCGGGGAGCTGTTTTTT
TRBJ2-3 | TRBD2 | - | TRBV5-6 | CASSSRTSGGAKTDTQYF | TGTGCCAGCAGCTCGCGGACTAGCGGGGGGGCAAAGACAGATACGCAGTATTTT
TRBJ1-5 | TRBD1 | - | TRBV4-1 | CASSHHGTGMIAQHF | TGCGCCAGCAGCCATCACGGGACAGGGATGATAGCCCAGCATTTT